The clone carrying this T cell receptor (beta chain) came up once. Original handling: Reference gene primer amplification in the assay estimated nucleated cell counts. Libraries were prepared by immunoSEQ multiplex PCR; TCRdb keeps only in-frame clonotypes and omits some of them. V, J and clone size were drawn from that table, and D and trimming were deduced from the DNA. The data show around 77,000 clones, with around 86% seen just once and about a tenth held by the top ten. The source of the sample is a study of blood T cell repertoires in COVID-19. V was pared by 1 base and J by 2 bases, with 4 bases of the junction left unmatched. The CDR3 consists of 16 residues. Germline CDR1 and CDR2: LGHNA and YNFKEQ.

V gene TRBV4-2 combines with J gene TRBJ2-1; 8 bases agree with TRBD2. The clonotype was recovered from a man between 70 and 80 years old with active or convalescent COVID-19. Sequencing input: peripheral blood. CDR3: CASSQALAGTYNEQFF. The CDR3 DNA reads TGTGCCAGCAGCCAAGCTCTAGCGGGTACCTACAATGAGCAGTTCTTC.